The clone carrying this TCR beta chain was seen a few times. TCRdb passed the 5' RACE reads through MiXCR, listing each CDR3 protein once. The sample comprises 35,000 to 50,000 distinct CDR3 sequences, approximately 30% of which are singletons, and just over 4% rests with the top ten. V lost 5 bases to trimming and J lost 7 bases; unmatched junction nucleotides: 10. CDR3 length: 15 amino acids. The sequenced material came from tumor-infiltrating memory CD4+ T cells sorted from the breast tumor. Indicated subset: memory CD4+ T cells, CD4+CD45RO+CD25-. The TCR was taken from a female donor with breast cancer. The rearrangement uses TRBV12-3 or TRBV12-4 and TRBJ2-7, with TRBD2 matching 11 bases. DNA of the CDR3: TGTGCCAGCAGTCGCACGGGACTAGCGGTACGAGAGCAGTACTTC. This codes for CASSRTGLAVREQYF.